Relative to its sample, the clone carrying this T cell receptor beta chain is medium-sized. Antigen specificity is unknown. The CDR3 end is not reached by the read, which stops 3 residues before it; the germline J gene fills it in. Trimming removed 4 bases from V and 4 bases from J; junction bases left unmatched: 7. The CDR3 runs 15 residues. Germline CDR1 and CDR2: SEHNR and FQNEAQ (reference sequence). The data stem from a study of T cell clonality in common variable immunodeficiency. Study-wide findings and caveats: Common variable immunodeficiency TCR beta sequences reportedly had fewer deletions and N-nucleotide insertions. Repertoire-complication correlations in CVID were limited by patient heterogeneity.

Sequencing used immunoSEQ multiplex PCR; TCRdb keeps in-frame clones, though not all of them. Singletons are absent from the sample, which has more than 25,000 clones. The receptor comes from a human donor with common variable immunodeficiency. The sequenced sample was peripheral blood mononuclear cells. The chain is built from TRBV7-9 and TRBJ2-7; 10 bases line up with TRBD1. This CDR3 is CASSSPGQGMYEQYF. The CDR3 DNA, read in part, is TGTGCCAGCAGCTCCCCGGGACAGGGGATGTACGAG.